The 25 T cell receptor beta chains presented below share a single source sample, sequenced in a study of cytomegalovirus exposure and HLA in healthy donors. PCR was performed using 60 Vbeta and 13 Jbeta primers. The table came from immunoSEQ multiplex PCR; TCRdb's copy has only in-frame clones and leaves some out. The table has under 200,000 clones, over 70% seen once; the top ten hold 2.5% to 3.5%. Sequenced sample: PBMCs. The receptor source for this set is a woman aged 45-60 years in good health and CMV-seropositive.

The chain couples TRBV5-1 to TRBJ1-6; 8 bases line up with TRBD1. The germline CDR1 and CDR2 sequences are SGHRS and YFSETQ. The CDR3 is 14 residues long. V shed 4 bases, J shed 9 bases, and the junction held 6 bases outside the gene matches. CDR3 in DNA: TGCGCCAGCAGCCTAAGACAGGGGACTTCACCCCTCCACTTT. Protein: CASSLRQGTSPLHF.

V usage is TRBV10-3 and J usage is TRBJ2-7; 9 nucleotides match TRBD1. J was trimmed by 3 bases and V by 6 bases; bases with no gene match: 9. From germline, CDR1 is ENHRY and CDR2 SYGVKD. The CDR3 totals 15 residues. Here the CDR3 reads CAIRDPGQGIYEQYF. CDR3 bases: TGTGCCATCAGGGACCCGGGACAGGGTATCTACGAGCAGTACTTC.

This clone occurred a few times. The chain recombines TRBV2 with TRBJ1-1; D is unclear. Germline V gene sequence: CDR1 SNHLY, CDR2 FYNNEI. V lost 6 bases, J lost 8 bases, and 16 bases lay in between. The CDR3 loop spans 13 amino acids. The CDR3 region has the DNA TGTGCCAGCAGACCGTTCCCACTCCAAGAAGCTTTCTTT. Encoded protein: CASRPFPLQEAFF. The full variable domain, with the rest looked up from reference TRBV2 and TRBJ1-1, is EPEVTQTPSHQVTQMGQEVILRCVPISNHLYFYWYRQILGQKVEFLVSFYNNEISEKSEIFDDQFSVERPDGSNFTLKIRSTKLEDSAMYFCASRPFPLQEAFFGQGTRLTVV.

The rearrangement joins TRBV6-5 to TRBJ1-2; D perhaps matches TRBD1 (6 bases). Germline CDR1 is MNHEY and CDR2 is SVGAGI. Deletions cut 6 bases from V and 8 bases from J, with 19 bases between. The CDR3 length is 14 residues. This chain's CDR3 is CASRPGGSRGGYTF. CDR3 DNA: TGTGCCAGCAGGCCCGGGGGGTCGAGGGGGGGCTACACCTTC.

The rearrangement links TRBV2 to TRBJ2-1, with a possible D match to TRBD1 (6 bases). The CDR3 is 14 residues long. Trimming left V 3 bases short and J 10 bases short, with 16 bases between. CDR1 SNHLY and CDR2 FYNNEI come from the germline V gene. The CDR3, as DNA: TGTGCCAGCAGTGATGAGGTAGCAAGGGGGGAGCAGTTCTTC. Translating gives CASSDEVARGEQFF. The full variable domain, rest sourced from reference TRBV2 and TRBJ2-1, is EPEVTQTPSHQVTQMGQEVILRCVPISNHLYFYWYRQILGQKVEFLVSFYNNEISEKSEIFDDQFSVERPDGSNFTLKIRSTKLEDSAMYFCASSDEVARGEQFFGPGTRLTVL.

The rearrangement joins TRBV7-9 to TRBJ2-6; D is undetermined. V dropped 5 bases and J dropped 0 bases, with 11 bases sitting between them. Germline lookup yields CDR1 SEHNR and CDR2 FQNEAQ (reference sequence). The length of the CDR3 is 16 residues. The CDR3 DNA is TGTGCCAGCAGCCCCACCGGGTACTCTGGGGCCAACGTCCTGACTTTC. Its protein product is CASSPTGYSGANVLTF.

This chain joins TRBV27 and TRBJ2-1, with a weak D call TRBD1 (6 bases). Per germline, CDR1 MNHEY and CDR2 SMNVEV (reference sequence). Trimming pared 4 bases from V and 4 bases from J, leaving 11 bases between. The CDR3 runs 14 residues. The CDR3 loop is CASSSRGNYNEQFF. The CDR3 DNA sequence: TGTGCCAGCAGTTCCAGGGGTAATTACAATGAGCAGTTCTTC.

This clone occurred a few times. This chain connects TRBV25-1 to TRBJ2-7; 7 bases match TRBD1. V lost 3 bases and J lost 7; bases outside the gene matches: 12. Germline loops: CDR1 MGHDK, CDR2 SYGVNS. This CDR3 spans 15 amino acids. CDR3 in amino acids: CASSDSGRGSEEQYF. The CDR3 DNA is TGTGCCAGCAGTGACTCCGGCAGGGGGAGCGAGGAGCAGTACTTC.

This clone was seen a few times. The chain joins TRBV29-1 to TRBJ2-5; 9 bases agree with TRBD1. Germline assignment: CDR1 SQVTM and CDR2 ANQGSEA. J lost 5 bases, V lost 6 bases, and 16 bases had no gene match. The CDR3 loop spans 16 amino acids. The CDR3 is CSVRRGGTGSLETQYF. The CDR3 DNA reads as TGCAGCGTCCGACGCGGCGGGACAGGGTCTTTGGAGACCCAGTACTTC. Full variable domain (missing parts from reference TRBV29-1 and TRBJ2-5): SAVISQKPSRDICQRGTSLTIQCQVDSQVTMMFWYRQQPGQSLTLIATANQGSEATYESGFVIDKFPISRPNLTFSTLTVSNMSPEDSSIYLCSVRRGGTGSLETQYFGPGTRLLVL.

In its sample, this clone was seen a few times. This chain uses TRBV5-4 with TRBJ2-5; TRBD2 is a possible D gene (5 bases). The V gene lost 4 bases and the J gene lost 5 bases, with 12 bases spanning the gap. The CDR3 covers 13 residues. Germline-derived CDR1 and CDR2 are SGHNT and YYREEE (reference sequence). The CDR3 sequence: CASSPGVRETQYF. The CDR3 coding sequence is TGTGCCAGCAGCCCCGGGGTACGGGAGACCCAGTACTTC.

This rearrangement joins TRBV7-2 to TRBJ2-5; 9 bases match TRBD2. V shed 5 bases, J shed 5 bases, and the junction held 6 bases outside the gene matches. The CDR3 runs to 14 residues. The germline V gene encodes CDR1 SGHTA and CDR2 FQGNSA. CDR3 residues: CASSNSGSRETQYF. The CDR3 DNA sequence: TGTGCCAGCAGCAATAGCGGGAGTAGGGAGACCCAGTACTTC.

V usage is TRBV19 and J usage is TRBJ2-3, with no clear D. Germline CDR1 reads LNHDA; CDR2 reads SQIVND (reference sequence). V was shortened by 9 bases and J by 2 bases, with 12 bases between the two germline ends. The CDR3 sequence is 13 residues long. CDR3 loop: CASRSSDTDTQYF. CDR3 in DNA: TGTGCCAGCCGGAGCAGCGACACAGATACGCAGTATTTT.

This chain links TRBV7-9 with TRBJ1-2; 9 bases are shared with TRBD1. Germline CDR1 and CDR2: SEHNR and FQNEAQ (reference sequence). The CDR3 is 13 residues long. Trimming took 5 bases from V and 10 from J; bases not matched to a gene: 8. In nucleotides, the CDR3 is TGTGCCAGCAGCAGCGGGACAGGGAGACCCTACACCTTC. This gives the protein CASSSGTGRPYTF.

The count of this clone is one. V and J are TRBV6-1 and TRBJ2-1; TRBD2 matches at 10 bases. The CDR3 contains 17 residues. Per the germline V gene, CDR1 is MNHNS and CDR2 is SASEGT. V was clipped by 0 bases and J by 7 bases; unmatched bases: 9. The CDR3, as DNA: TGTGCCAGCAGTGAAGCCAGGACTAGCGGACCTAAGAATGAGCAGTTCTTC. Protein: CASSEARTSGPKNEQFF.

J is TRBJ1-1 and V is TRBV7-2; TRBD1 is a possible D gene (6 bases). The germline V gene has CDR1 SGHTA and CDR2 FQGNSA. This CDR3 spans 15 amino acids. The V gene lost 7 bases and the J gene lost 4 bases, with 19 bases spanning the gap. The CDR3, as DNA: TGTGCCAGCACCAAAAACCGGGGACATAGCACTGAAGCTTTCTTT. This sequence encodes CASTKNRGHSTEAFF.

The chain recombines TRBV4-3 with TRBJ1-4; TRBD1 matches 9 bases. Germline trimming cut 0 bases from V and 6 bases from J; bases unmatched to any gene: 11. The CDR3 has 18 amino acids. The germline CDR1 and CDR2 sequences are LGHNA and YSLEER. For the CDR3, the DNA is TGCGCCAGCAGCCAAGATAAGCCAGAGGACAGGGGAGATGAAAAACTGTTTTTT. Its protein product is CASSQDKPEDRGDEKLFF.

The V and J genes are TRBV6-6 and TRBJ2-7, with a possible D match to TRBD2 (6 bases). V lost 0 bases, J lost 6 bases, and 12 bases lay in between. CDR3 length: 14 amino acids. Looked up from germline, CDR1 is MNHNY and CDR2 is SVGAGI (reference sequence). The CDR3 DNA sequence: TGTGCCAGCAGTTACTCAGGACTACGGGGCGAGCAGTACTTC. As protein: CASSYSGLRGEQYF.

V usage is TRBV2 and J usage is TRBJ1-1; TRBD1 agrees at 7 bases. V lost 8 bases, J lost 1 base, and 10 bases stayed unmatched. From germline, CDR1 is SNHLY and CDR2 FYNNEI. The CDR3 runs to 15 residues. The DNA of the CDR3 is TGTGCCAGCCAACCAGGGGGGAATAGGAACACTGAAGCTTTCTTT. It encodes CASQPGGNRNTEAFF.

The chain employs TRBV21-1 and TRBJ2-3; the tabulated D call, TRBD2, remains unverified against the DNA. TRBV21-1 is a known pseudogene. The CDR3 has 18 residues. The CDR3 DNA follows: TGTGCCAGCAGCACAGACCCTGGACTAGCGGGGAACACAGATACGCAGTATTTT. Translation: CASSTDPGLAGNTDTQYF.

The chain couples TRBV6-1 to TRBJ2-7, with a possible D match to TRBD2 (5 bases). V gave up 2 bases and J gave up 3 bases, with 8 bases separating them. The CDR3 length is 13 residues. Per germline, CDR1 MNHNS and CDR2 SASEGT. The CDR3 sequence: CASSESGSYEQYF. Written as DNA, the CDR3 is TGTGCCAGCAGTGAAAGCGGTAGCTACGAGCAGTACTTC.

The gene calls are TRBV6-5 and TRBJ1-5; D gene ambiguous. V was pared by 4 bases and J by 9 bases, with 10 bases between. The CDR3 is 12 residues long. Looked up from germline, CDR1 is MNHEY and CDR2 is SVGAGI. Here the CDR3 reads CASSSSGGPQHF. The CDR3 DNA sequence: TGTGCCAGCAGTTCGTCAGGAGGGCCCCAGCATTTT.

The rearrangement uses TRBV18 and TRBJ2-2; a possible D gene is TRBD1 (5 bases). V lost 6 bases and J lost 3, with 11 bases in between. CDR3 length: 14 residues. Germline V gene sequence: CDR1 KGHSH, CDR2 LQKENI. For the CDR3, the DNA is TGTGCCAGCTCGAAGGGGAAGGACACCGGGGAGCTGTTTTTT. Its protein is CASSKGKDTGELFF.

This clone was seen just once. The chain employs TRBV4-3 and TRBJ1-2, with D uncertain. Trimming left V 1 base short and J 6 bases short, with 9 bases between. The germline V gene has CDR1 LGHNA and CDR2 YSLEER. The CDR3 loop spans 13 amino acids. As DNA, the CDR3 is TGCGCCAGCAGCCAAGGAGGAGACGATGGCTACACCTTC. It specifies CASSQGGDDGYTF.

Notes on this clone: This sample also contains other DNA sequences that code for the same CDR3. In DNA form, the CDR3 reads TGCAGCGTTGAGAGGACAGGGGGCTATTATGGCTACACCTTC. Translation gives CSVERTGGYYGYTF. The V call is TRBV29-1, the J call TRBJ1-2; 11 bases are a match to TRBD1. The CDR3 is 14 residues long. Germline loops: CDR1 SQVTM, CDR2 ANQGSEA. After removal of 3 bases from V and 5 bases from J, the junction contained 5 bases not matched to a gene. The full variable domain, completed using reference TRBV29-1 and TRBJ1-2, is SAVISQKPSRDICQRGTSLTIQCQVDSQVTMMFWYRQQPGQSLTLIATANQGSEATYESGFVIDKFPISRPNLTFSTLTVSNMSPEDSSIYLCSVERTGGYYGYTFGSGTRLTVV.

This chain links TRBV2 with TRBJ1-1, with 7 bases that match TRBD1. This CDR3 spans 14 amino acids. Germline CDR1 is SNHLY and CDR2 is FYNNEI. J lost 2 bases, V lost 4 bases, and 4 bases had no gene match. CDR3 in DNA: TGTGCCAGCAGTGTCGACAGGGTAAACACTGAAGCTTTCTTT. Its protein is CASSVDRVNTEAFF.